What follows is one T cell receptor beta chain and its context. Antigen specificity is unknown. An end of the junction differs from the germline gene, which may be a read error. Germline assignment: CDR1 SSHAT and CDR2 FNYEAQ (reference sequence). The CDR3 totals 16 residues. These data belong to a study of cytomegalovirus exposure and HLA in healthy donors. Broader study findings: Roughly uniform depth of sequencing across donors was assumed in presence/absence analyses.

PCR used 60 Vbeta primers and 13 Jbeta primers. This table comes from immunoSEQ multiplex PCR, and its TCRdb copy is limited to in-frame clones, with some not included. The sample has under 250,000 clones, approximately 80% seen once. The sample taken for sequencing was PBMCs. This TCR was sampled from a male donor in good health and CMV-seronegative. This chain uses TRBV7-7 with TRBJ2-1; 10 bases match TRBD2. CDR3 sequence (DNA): TGTGCTAGCAGCTTAGGTGATCTAGCGGGAGTAAATGAGCAGTTCTTC. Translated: CASSLGDLAGVNEQFF.